These T cell receptor beta chains were read from a single sample in a study of control samples from healthy donors and cancer patients. TCRdb keeps only in-frame clones here, not all; method: immunoSEQ multiplex PCR. Among about 120,000 clones listed, 80% to 90% were seen once. Sequenced input: blood. The receptors here all came from a man aged 30-40 years in good health. Each CDR3 is given without its conserved first and last residue. For some rows the clone size is stated as once, few or many, or as a class when expanded; others skip it.

len,v_gene,j_gene,abundance,CDR3aa
11,TRBV4-1,TRBJ2-1,-,ASSLGLGDEQF
13,TRBV7-3,TRBJ2-1,-,ASSDPGGPYNEQF
12,TRBV9,TRBJ2-7,-,ASSMGQGHYEQY
10,TRBV3-1/TRBV3-2,TRBJ1-3,-,ASSLSGNTIY
14,TRBV28,TRBJ2-6,few,ASSLLLGTGANVLT
14,TRBV5-1,TRBJ2-5,-,ASSLSGGAKRETQY
15,TRBV18,TRBJ2-3,-,ASSPMEGRFSTDTQY
12,TRBV19,TRBJ1-2,once,ASSRRTGDYGYT
11,TRBV10-1,TRBJ1-1,-,ASRRTVNTEAF
15,TRBV5-5,TRBJ1-6,-,ASSYPLGGDYNSPLH
11,TRBV2,TRBJ2-2,-,ASRMVWTGELF
12,TRBV3-1/TRBV3-2,TRBJ1-2,-,ASSQDPGDNGYT
12,TRBV6-5,TRBJ1-1,-,ASRTGTGGTEAF
15,TRBV4-1,TRBJ1-1,-,ASSQDRWAGVNTEAF
13,TRBV11-3,TRBJ1-3,-,ASSSWGTSGNTIY
14,TRBV19,TRBJ1-6,-,ASSIISGQGNSPLH
11,TRBV5-1,TRBJ2-7,few,ASSPIGGSEQY
14,TRBV5-1,TRBJ1-6,-,ASSPRKSSYNSPLH
11,TRBV6-5,TRBJ1-1,-,ASRMTENTEAF
14,TRBV9,TRBJ1-6,-,ASSPGQSSYNSPLH
13,TRBV4-1,TRBJ1-6,-,ASSQVGGDNSPLH
11,TRBV13,TRBJ1-1,-,ASSLWENTEAF
14,TRBV7-8,TRBJ2-5,-,ASSFRTSGEEETQY
11,TRBV7-2,TRBJ1-2,-,ASSTGQVYGYT
10,TRBV24-1,TRBJ1-2,-,ATSSVDYGYT